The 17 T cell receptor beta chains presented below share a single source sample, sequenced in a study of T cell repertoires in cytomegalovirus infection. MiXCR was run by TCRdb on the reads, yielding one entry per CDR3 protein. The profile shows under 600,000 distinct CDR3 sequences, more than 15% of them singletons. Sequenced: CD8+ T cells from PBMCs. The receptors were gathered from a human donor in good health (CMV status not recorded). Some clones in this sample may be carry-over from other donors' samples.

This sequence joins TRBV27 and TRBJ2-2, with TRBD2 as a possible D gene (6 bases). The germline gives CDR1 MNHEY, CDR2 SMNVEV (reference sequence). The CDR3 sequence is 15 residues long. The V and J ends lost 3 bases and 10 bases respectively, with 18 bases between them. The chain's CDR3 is CASSFIEGTVMELFF. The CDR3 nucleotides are TGTGCCAGCAGTTTTATAGAGGGGACTGTTATGGAGCTGTTTTTT.

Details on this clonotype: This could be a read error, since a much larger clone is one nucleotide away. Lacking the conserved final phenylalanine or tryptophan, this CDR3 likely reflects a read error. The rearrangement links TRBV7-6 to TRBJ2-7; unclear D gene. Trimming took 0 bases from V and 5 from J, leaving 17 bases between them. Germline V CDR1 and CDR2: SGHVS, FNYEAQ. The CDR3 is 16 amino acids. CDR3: CASSLANIGLSDEQYL. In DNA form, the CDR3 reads TGTGCCAGCAGCTTAGCAAACATAGGGCTGTCCGACGAGCAGTACTTA.

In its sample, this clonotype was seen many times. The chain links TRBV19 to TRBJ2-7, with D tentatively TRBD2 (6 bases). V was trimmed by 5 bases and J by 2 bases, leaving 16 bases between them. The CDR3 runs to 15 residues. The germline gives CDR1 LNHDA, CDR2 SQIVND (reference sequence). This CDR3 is CASSDAGTGAYEQYF. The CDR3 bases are TGTGCCAGTAGTGATGCCGGGACTGGGGCCTACGAGCAGTACTTC. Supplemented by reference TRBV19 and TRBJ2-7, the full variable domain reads DGGITQSPKYLFRKEGQNVTLSCEQNLNHDAMYWYRQDPGQGLRLIYYSQIVNDFQKGDIAEGYSVSREKKESFPLTVTSAQKNPTAFYLCASSDAGTGAYEQYFGPGTRLTVT.

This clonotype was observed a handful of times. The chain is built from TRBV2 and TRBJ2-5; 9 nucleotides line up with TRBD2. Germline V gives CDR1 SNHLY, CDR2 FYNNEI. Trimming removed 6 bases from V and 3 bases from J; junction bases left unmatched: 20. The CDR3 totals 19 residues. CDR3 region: CASRAFDRQGSGSKETQYF. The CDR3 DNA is TGTGCCAGCAGAGCCTTCGACAGGCAAGGTAGCGGGAGTAAAGAGACCCAGTACTTC.

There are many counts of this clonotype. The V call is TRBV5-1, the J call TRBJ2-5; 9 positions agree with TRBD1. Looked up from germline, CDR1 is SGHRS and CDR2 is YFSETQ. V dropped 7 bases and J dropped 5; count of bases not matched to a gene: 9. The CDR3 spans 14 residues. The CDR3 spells CASRRTGGAETQYF. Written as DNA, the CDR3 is TGCGCCAGCCGGAGAACAGGGGGCGCCGAGACCCAGTACTTC.

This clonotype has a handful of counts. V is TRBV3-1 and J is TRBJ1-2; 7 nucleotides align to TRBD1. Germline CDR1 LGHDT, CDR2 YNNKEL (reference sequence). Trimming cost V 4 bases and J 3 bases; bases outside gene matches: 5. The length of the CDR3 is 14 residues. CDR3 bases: TGTGCCAGCAGCCTTGTGGGGACAGACTATGGCTACACCTTC. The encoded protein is CASSLVGTDYGYTF.

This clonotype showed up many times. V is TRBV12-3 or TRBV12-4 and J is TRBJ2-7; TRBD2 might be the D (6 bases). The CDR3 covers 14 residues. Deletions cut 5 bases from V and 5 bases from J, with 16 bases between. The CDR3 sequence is CASSTTGVINEQYF. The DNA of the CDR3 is TGTGCCAGCAGTACTACGGGGGTAATCAACGAGCAGTACTTC.

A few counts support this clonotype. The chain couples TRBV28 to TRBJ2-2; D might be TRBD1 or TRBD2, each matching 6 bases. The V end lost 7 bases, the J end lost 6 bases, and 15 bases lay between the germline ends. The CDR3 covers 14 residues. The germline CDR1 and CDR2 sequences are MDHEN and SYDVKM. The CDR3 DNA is TGTGCCAGCATCCCACAGGGAGGTGCCGGGGAGCTGTTTTTT. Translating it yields CASIPQGGAGELFF.

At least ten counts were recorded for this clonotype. The CDR3 reads CASSLYSTTETQYF. DNA of the CDR3: TGTGCCAGCAGCTTATACTCCACGACAGAGACCCAGTACTTC. The chain employs TRBV11-2 and TRBJ2-5; D gene ambiguous. Germline V gives CDR1 SGHAT, CDR2 FQNNGV. V lost 2 bases and J 4 bases, leaving 11 bases between the germline ends. The CDR3 totals 14 residues.

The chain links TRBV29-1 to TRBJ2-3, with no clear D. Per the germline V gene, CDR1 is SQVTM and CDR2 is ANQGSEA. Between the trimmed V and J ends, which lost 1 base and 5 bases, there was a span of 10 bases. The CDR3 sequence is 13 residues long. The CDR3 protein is CSVEGGLQDTQYF. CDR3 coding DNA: TGCAGCGTTGAAGGTGGCCTTCAAGATACGCAGTATTTT.

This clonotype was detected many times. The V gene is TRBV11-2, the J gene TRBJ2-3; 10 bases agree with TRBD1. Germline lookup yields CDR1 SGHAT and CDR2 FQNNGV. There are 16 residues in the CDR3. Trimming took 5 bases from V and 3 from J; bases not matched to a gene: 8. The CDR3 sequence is CASSPWDRGRTDTQYF. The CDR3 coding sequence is TGTGCCAGCAGCCCATGGGACAGGGGTAGAACAGATACGCAGTATTTT.

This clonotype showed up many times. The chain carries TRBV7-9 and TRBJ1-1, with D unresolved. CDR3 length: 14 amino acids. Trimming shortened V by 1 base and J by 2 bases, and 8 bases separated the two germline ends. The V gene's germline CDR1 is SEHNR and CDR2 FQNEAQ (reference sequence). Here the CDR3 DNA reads TGTGCCAGCAGCTTAGGGGTGGGAAACACTGAAGCTTTCTTT. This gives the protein CASSLGVGNTEAFF.

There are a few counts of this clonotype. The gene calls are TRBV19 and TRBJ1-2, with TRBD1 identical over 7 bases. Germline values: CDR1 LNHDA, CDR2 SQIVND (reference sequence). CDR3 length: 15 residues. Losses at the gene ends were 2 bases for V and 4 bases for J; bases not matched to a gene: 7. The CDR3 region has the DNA TGTGCCAGTAGTATAAGGGACAGCCATCCCTATGGCTACACCTTC. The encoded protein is CASSIRDSHPYGYTF.

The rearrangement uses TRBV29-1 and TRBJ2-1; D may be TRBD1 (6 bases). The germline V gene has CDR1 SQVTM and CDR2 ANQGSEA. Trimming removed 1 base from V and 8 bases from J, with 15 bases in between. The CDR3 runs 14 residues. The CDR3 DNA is TGCAGCGTTGAAGTGGTGCAGGGGAAATATGAGCAGTTCTTC. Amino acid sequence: CSVEVVQGKYEQFF.

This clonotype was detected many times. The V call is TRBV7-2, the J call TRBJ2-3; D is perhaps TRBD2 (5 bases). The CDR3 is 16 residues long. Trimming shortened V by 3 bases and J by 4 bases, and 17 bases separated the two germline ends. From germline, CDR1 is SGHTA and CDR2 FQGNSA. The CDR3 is CASSLRAREASDTQYF. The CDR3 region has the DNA TGTGCCAGCAGCTTGAGGGCCAGAGAGGCCTCAGATACGCAGTATTTT.

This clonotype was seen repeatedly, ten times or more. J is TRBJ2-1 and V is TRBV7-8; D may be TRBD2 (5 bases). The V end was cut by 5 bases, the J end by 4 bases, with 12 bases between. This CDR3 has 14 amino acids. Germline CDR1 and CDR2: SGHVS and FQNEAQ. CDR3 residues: CASSPFGGYNEQFF. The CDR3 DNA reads TGTGCCAGCAGCCCCTTTGGAGGTTACAATGAGCAGTTCTTC.

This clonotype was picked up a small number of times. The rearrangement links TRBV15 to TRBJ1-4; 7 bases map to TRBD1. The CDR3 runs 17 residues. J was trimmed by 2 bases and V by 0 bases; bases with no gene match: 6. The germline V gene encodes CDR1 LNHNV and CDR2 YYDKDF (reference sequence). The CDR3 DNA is TGTGCCACCAGCAGAGATTTAAGCAGGGGGACTAATGAAAAACTGTTTTTT. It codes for CATSRDLSRGTNEKLFF.